Listed here are 17 T cell receptor beta chains from one sample, sequenced in a study of blood T cells in healthy people across ages (dated by TCRdb to between 2014 and 2017). Receptors were amplified or captured by 5' RACE. Sequencing was carried out with an Illumina HiSeq 2500. The second PCR ran for about 6 to 12 cycles and used a J-beta primer mix along with a sample-barcoded 5' primer. The public reads were reanalyzed by TCRdb: fastp trimming at Q25, MiXCR alignment, in-frame beta chains only. A single entry per CDR3 protein holds the most common genes and DNA from its merged rows. Across this sample there are hundreds of thousands of distinct CDR3 sequences, with just under 25% seen only once. The ten largest clones capture 9.4% of the sample. These same records also appear under a second study, on T cells of mothers and their children.

Sequenced: blood. All receptors come from a boy aged 5-17 years in good health.

This clonotype was picked up a small number of times. V gene TRBV11-2 combines with J gene TRBJ2-5, with 7 bases aligning to TRBD2. V lost 6 bases to trimming and J lost 7 bases; unmatched junction nucleotides: 8. In germline, CDR1 is SGHAT, CDR2 FQNNGV. The length of the CDR3 is 13 residues. As DNA, the CDR3 is TGTGCCAGCAGGGGGGACTACGGGGGGACCCAGTACTTC. Translation: CASRGDYGGTQYF.

This clonotype was counted between two and nine times. The gene calls are TRBV15 and TRBJ2-5; 11 bases are a match to TRBD1. Germline V gives CDR1 LNHNV, CDR2 YYDKDF (reference sequence). The CDR3 runs 15 residues. The ends lost 9 bases at V and 6 bases at J; junction bases unmatched: 12. CDR3 bases: TGTGCCACAGGTTCCGGGACAGGGGGTTTACAGACCCAGTACTTC. Its translation: CATGSGTGGLQTQYF.

The chain combines TRBV19 with TRBJ2-1, with D possibly matching TRBD2 (6 bases). The CDR3 runs 16 residues. The germline V and J ends were trimmed by 2 bases and 2 bases, with 13 bases remaining between them. Per germline, CDR1 LNHDA and CDR2 SQIVND (reference sequence). CDR3 loop: CASSIKMSSAYNEQFF. The CDR3 DNA sequence: TGTGCCAGTAGTATAAAAATGTCTAGCGCCTACAATGAGCAGTTCTTC.

The chain has TRBV6-5 and TRBJ1-2, with D tentatively TRBD1 (5 bases). The V gene lost 2 bases and the J gene lost 0 bases, with 19 bases spanning the gap. The CDR3 sequence is 18 residues long. CDR1 MNHEY and CDR2 SVGAGI come from the germline V gene. CDR3 nucleotides: TGTGCCAGCAGTTACGGGGGGGACCTCGGACTAACTAACTATGGCTACACCTTC. Protein: CASSYGGDLGLTNYGYTF.

The CDR3 nucleotides are TGTGCCAGCAGTCCAGGGACAGCCCGCTACAATGAGCAGTTCTTC. This translates into CASSPGTARYNEQFF. This sequence joins TRBV25-1 and TRBJ2-1, with 7 bases identical to TRBD1. The CDR3 is 15 amino acids. Germline loops: CDR1 MGHDK, CDR2 SYGVNS. V dropped 5 bases and J dropped 3; count of bases not matched to a gene: 7.

V gene TRBV20-1 combines with J gene TRBJ2-7, with D possibly TRBD1 on 5 matching bases. There are 15 residues in the CDR3. Trimming cost V 0 bases and J 3 bases, with 15 bases left between them. The germline CDR1 and CDR2 sequences are DFQATT and SNEGSKA (reference sequence). CDR3 sequence reads: CSARDQGVGGYEQYF. The DNA of the CDR3 is TGCAGTGCTAGAGATCAGGGCGTCGGCGGCTACGAGCAGTACTTC.

The genes are TRBV4-3 and TRBJ2-7, with unresolved D. CDR1 LGHNA and CDR2 YSLEER come from the germline V gene. V gave up 0 bases and J gave up 5 bases, with 11 bases separating them. The CDR3 contains 14 residues. The CDR3 sequence is CASSQDITRDEQYF. The DNA of the CDR3 is TGCGCCAGCAGCCAAGACATCACTCGGGACGAGCAGTACTTC.

This chain uses TRBV20-1 with TRBJ2-1; 13 bases align to TRBD2. Germline V gene sequence: CDR1 DFQATT, CDR2 SNEGSKA (reference sequence). This CDR3 region has 17 residues. Germline trimming cut 6 bases from V and 1 base from J; bases unmatched to any gene: 9. The CDR3 sequence is CSAKGLAGPNSYNEQFF. For the CDR3, the DNA is TGCAGTGCAAAGGGACTAGCGGGGCCAAATTCCTACAATGAGCAGTTCTTC.

This clonotype occurred a few times. The chain links TRBV6-5 to TRBJ1-1, with TRBD1 as a possible D gene (6 bases). This CDR3 has 14 residues. Germline-derived CDR1 and CDR2 are MNHEY and SVGAGI. The germline V and J ends were trimmed by 6 bases and 1 base, with 12 bases remaining between them. The CDR3 is CASRNTGSNTEAFF. The CDR3 DNA follows: TGTGCCAGCAGGAATACAGGGTCGAACACTGAAGCTTTCTTT.

The chain couples TRBV5-1 to TRBJ1-2; D gene ambiguous. The CDR3 has 13 residues. Germline CDR1 and CDR2: SGHRS and YFSETQ. The ends were cut back, 7 bases at V and 0 bases at J, with 10 bases in the middle. Here the CDR3 DNA reads TGCGCCAGCTCTGGGCCAGCTAACTATGGCTACACCTTC. Translated, it gives CASSGPANYGYTF. Full variable domain (missing parts from reference TRBV5-1 and TRBJ1-2): KAGVTQTPRYLIKTRGQQVTLSCSPISGHRSVSWYQQTPGQGLQFLFEYFSETQRNKGNFPGRFSGRQFSNSRSEMNVSTLELGDSALYLCASSGPANYGYTFGSGTRLTVV.

The rearrangement uses TRBV3-1 and TRBJ2-5; TRBD2 matches at 8 bases. The V segment lost 6 bases and the J segment 1 base; nucleotides outside the gene matches: 7. Per germline, CDR1 LGHDT and CDR2 YNNKEL (reference sequence). The CDR3 has 15 residues. The CDR3 reads CASRPTSAFQETQYF. The CDR3 bases are TGTGCCAGCAGACCGACTAGCGCCTTCCAAGAGACCCAGTACTTC.

This chain joins TRBV12-3 or TRBV12-4 and TRBJ2-3; D is unclear. Deletions cut 5 bases from V and 4 bases from J, with 10 bases between. CDR3 length equals 13 residues. For the CDR3, the DNA is TGTGCCAGCAGTCCTCAGGAATCAGATACGCAGTATTTT. This codes for CASSPQESDTQYF.

This chain uses TRBV12-5 with TRBJ2-5, with 7 bases lining up with TRBD1. The CDR3 totals 14 residues. The germline V gene encodes CDR1 LGHNT and CDR2 FRNRAP. V dropped 4 bases and J dropped 8; count of bases not matched to a gene: 10. The CDR3 sequence is CASGSSRQGGTQYF. CDR3 DNA: TGTGCTAGTGGTTCCTCTCGACAGGGCGGAACCCAGTACTTC.

The chain employs TRBV7-9 and TRBJ2-1; D is possibly TRBD1 (5 bases). Germline lookup yields CDR1 SEHNR and CDR2 FQNEAQ (reference sequence). The CDR3 extends over 13 amino acids. V dropped 4 bases and J dropped 5 bases, with 9 bases sitting between them. The CDR3 protein is CASSWGPNNEQFF. CDR3 bases: TGTGCCAGCAGCTGGGGCCCAAACAATGAGCAGTTCTTC.

This clonotype has more than one count but fewer than ten. The chain has TRBV27 and TRBJ2-7, with 9 bases fitting TRBD1. The germline V gene has CDR1 MNHEY and CDR2 SMNVEV (reference sequence). This CDR3 comprises 13 residues. V gave up 10 bases and J gave up 6 bases; unmatched junction bases: 10. The CDR3 protein is CATLPGQGPEQYF. DNA for the CDR3: TGTGCCACCCTACCGGGACAGGGTCCCGAGCAGTACTTC.

This clonotype was seen many times. V gene TRBV7-2 combines with J gene TRBJ2-3; 8 bases line up with TRBD2. Germline CDR1 SGHTA, CDR2 FQGNSA. V dropped 3 bases and J dropped 2; count of bases not matched to a gene: 10. This CDR3 comprises 17 residues. The CDR3 protein is CASSLWKLADNTDTQYF. In DNA form, the CDR3 reads TGTGCCAGCAGCTTGTGGAAACTAGCGGATAACACAGATACGCAGTATTTT.

A few counts support this clonotype. The gene calls are TRBV19 and TRBJ1-1; the D gene is possibly TRBD1 (6 bases). Germline lookup yields CDR1 LNHDA and CDR2 SQIVND (reference sequence). The germline V and J ends were trimmed by 2 bases and 3 bases, with 16 bases remaining between them. This CDR3 region has 16 residues. This CDR3 reads CASSIFLGGGHTEAFF. The CDR3 bases are TGTGCCAGTAGTATATTCCTCGGGGGGGGCCACACTGAAGCTTTCTTT.